The T cell receptor (beta chain) under discussion was sequenced for a study of blood T cell repertoires in COVID-19. Some clones are missing from TCRdb's copy, which holds only in-frame ones; the method was immunoSEQ multiplex PCR. The sample has some 90,000 clones, roughly 85% seen once. Germline V gene data show CDR1 as SGHRS and CDR2 as YFSETQ. This CDR3 has 15 residues. V gave up 4 bases and J gave up 6 bases; unmatched junction bases: 10. This clonotype was obtained from a woman aged 55 to 70 with COVID-19, enrolled during active disease. Sequenced: peripheral blood. The rearrangement links TRBV5-1 to TRBJ2-5, with 9 bases fitting TRBD1. For the CDR3, the DNA is TGCGCCAGCAGCGACGGGACAGGGAAGGAGAAGACCCAGTACTTC. Translation gives CASSDGTGKEKTQYF.